The next 9 T cell receptor beta chains were all read from a single sample in a study of neurological immune-mediated disorders. TCRdb reprocessed the 5' RACE reads with MiXCR, giving one entry per CDR3 protein. This sample has about 44,000 distinct CDR3 sequences; over 6% occur once, and the top ten carry 0.55% to 0.65%. Sequenced sample: CD4+ T cells from blood. The receptors were gathered from a woman aged 40 to 55 in good health.

This clonotype was counted at least ten times. J is TRBJ2-2 and V is TRBV29-1; D is unresolved. Per the germline V gene, CDR1 is SQVTM and CDR2 is ANQGSEA. This CDR3 is built from 14 residues. Trimming shortened V by 4 bases and J by 1 base, and 10 bases separated the two germline ends. DNA for the CDR3: TGCAGCGTTGCCATGCGATTGAACACCGGGGAGCTGTTTTTT. Translation gives CSVAMRLNTGELFF.

This clonotype was counted at least ten times. The chain joins TRBV5-1 to TRBJ1-2; tentative D call: TRBD1 (6 bases). The CDR3 consists of 12 residues. Trimming removed 3 bases at V and 8 bases at J, with 11 bases between. Germline V gives CDR1 SGHRS, CDR2 YFSETQ. In nucleotides, the CDR3 is TGCGCCAGCAGCTCACAGGGTAACGGCTACACCTTC. It codes for CASSSQGNGYTF.

This clonotype was seen many times. The chain recombines TRBV24-1 with TRBJ2-7; the D gene is possibly TRBD2 (7 bases). Germline-derived CDR1 and CDR2 are KGHDR and SFDVKD. The CDR3 runs to 13 residues. V was trimmed by 9 bases and J by 0 bases, leaving 11 bases between them. This CDR3 is CATSGGPSYEQYF. CDR3 sequence (DNA): TGTGCCACCTCGGGGGGCCCCTCCTACGAGCAGTACTTC.

The chain links TRBV7-9 to TRBJ2-5, with 7 bases fitting TRBD2. J lost 5 bases, V lost 4 bases, and 7 bases had no gene match. CDR1 and CDR2 from the germline V gene are SEHNR and FQNEAQ (reference sequence). The CDR3 has 14 amino acids. The CDR3 region is CASSWNSGRETQYF. CDR3 DNA: TGTGCCAGCAGCTGGAATAGCGGGCGGGAGACCCAGTACTTC.

This clonotype was picked up a small number of times. The chain links TRBV18 to TRBJ2-2, with D perhaps TRBD2 (6 bases). CDR1 is KGHSH, CDR2 LQKENI, per germline. This CDR3 is 15 amino acids long. Trimming pared 3 bases from V and 0 bases from J, leaving 8 bases between. The CDR3 loop is CASSPWTTNTGELFF. CDR3 nucleotides: TGTGCCAGCTCACCCTGGACTACGAACACCGGGGAGCTGTTTTTT.

The V gene is TRBV6-1, the J gene TRBJ2-2, with D maybe TRBD2 (5 bases). Germline assignment: CDR1 MNHNS and CDR2 SASEGT. The CDR3 runs to 14 residues. Trimming took off 11 bases at V and 1 base at J, with 14 bases between the two ends. The CDR3 coding sequence is TGTGCCGCGCAAGGACTGTTGAACACCGGGGAGCTGTTTTTT. Its translation: CAAQGLLNTGELFF.

This clonotype was counted ten times or more. This sequence joins TRBV24-1 and TRBJ2-4, with unresolved D. V dropped 2 bases and J dropped 5 bases, with 12 bases sitting between them. The CDR3 loop spans 15 amino acids. In germline, CDR1 is KGHDR, CDR2 SFDVKD. The CDR3 is CATSDSRRAENIQYF. CDR3 bases: TGTGCCACCAGTGATTCGCGCCGGGCAGAAAACATTCAGTACTTC.

This clonotype was seen repeatedly, ten times or more. The chain combines TRBV6-5 with TRBJ2-1; 15 nucleotides line up with TRBD2. There are 17 residues in the CDR3. V shed 6 bases, J shed 5 bases, and the junction held 8 bases outside the gene matches. CDR1 and CDR2 from the germline V gene are MNHEY and SVGAGI. The CDR3: CASSRGLAGGPHNEQFF. CDR3 nucleotide sequence: TGTGCCAGCAGCCGAGGACTAGCGGGAGGGCCCCACAATGAGCAGTTCTTC.

This clonotype was counted at least ten times. The V call is TRBV4-2, the J call TRBJ2-7, with D unresolved. Germline V gene data show CDR1 as LGHNA and CDR2 as YNFKEQ. This CDR3 spans 14 amino acids. V was trimmed by 1 base and J by 0 bases, leaving 7 bases between them. CDR3 DNA sequence: TGTGCCAGCAGCCAAGGTGCTTCCTCCTACGAGCAGTACTTC. Amino acid sequence: CASSQGASSYEQYF.